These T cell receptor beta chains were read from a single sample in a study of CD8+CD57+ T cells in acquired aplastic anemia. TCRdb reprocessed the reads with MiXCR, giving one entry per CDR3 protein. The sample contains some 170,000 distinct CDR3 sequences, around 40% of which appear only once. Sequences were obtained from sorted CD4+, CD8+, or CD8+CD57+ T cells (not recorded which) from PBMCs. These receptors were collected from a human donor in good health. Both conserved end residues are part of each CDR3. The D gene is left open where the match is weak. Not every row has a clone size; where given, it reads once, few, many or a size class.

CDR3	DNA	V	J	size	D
CASSEVSGAGQPQHF	TGCGCCAGCAGTGAGGTCTCGGGGGCAGGTCAGCCCCAGCATTTT	TRBV10-2	TRBJ1-5	.	.
CASSRESNTEAFF	TGTGCCAGCAGTCGGGAATCGAACACTGAAGCTTTCTTT	TRBV6-4	TRBJ1-1	.	.
CASSSTHSGGATDTQYF	TGTGCCAGCAGCTCAACCCATAGCGGGGGGGCCACAGATACGCAGTATTTT	TRBV7-3	TRBJ2-3	.	TRBD2
CASSDKTYGEQYF	TGCGCCAGCAGCGACAAGACTTACGGGGAGCAGTACTTC	TRBV5-1	TRBJ2-7	.	.
CASSSQGDNEQFF	TGCGCCAGCAGCTCCCAGGGGGACAATGAGCAGTTCTTC	TRBV5-1	TRBJ2-1	many	TRBD1
CASSRSGQLAKNIQYF	TGTGCCAGCTCACGATCAGGACAACTAGCCAAAAACATTCAGTACTTC	TRBV18	TRBJ2-4	.	.
CASIIPGTYEQYF	TGTGCCAGCATCATCCCGGGGACCTACGAGCAGTACTTC	TRBV7-3	TRBJ2-7	few	.
CASRALANYGYTF	TGTGCCAGCAGAGCGTTAGCTAACTATGGCTACACCTTC	TRBV6-1	TRBJ1-2	many	.
CASSQVPWTGSVDPDTQYF	TGTGCCAGCAGCCAAGTTCCCTGGACGGGTTCTGTAGATCCAGATACGCAGTATTTT	TRBV14	TRBJ2-3	many	.
CASSGDRGWTEAFF	TGTGCCAGCAGCGGGGACAGGGGCTGGACTGAAGCTTTCTTT	TRBV9	TRBJ1-1	once	TRBD1
CASSLGRGAGGTGELFF	TGTGCCAGCAGTCTCGGGAGAGGGGCAGGGGGGACCGGGGAGCTGTTTTTT	TRBV4-2	TRBJ2-2	few	.
CASSLEVGTGELFF	TGTGCCAGCAGCTTAGAAGTGGGAACCGGGGAGCTGTTTTTT	TRBV11-2	TRBJ2-2	.	.
CASSQGLKGRKLFF	TGTGCCAGCAGCCAAGGACTCAAGGGGCGAAAACTGTTTTTT	TRBV14	TRBJ1-4	.	.
CASSYPYRVQFF	TGTGCCAGCAGTTACCCCTACCGGGTGCAGTTCTTC	TRBV6-2/TRBV6-3	TRBJ2-1	many	.
CSAPWAGGIQETQYF	TGCAGTGCCCCCTGGGCGGGGGGAATCCAAGAGACCCAGTACTTC	TRBV20-1	TRBJ2-5	.	TRBD2
CASSETAIPDTQYF	TGCGCCAGCAGTGAAACTGCTATTCCAGATACGCAGTATTTT	TRBV10-1	TRBJ2-3	once	.
CASRLTSGTPFYEQYF	TGCGCCAGCAGGTTGACTAGCGGGACCCCATTTTACGAGCAGTACTTC	TRBV10-2	TRBJ2-7	.	TRBD2
CASSWPGTANTEAFFGYGYTF	.	TRBV11-1	TRBJ1-2	.	.
CASSLGQRRGYTF	TGTGCCAGCAGCTTGGGACAGAGGCGCGGCTACACCTTC	TRBV2	TRBJ1-2	many	TRBD1
CSARRDTQYF	TGCAGTGCGCGGAGGGATACGCAGTATTTT	TRBV20-1	TRBJ2-3	.	.
CASSHPGSPIPNEQFF	TGCGCCAGCAGCCATCCGGGGTCTCCTATCCCCAATGAGCAGTTCTTC	TRBV4-1	TRBJ2-1	many	.